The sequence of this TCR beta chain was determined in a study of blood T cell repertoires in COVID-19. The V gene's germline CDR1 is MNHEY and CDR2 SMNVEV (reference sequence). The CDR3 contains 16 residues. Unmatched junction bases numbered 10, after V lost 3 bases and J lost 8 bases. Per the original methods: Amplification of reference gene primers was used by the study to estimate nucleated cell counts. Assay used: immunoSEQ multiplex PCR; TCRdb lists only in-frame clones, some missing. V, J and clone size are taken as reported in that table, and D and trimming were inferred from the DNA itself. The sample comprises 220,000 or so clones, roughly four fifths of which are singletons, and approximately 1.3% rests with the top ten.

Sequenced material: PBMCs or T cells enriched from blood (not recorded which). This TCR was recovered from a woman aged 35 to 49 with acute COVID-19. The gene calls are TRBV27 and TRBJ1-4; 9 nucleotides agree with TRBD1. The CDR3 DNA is TGTGCCAGCAGTTTTGCTCGGGGGACAGGGAGGGAAAAACTGTTTTTT. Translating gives CASSFARGTGREKLFF. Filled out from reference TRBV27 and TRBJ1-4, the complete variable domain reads EAQVTQNPRYLITVTGKKLTVTCSQNMNHEYMSWYRQDPGLGLRQIYYSMNVEVTDKGDVPEGYKVSRKEKRNFPLILESPSPNQTSLYFCASSFARGTGREKLFFGSGTQLSVL.